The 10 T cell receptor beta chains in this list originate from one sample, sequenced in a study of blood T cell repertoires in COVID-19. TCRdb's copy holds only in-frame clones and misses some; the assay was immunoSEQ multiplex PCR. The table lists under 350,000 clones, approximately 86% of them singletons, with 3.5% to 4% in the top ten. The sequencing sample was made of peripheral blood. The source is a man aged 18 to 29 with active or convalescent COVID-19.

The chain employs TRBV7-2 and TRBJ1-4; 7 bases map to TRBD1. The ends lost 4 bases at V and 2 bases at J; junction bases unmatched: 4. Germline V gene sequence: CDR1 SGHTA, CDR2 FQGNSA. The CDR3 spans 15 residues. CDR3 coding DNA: TGTGCCAGCAGCTCTTTGGGACAGACTAATGAAAAACTGTTTTTT. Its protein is CASSSLGQTNEKLFF.

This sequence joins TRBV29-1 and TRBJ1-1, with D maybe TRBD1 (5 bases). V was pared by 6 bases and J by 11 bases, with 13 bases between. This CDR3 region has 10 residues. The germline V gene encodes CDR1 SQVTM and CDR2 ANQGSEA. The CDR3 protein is CSVVDSTAFF. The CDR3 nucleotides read TGCAGCGTAGTTGACAGTACGGCTTTCTTT. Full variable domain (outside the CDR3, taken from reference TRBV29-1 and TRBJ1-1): SAVISQKPSRDICQRGTSLTIQCQVDSQVTMMFWYRQQPGQSLTLIATANQGSEATYESGFVIDKFPISRPNLTFSTLTVSNMSPEDSSIYLCSVVDSTAFFGQGTRLTVV.

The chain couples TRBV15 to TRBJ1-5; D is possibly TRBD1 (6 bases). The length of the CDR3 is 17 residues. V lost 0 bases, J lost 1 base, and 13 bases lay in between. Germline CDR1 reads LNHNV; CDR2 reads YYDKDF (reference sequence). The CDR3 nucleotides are TGTGCCACCAGCAGAGATCTCAGGGGTCGAAGCAATCAGCCCCAGCATTTT. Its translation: CATSRDLRGRSNQPQHF.

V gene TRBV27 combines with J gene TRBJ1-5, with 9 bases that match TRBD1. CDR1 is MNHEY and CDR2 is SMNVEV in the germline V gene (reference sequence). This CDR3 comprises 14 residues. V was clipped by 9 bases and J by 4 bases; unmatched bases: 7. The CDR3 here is CARRGTGRNQPQHF. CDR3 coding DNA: TGTGCCAGGAGGGGGACAGGGCGAAATCAGCCCCAGCATTTT.

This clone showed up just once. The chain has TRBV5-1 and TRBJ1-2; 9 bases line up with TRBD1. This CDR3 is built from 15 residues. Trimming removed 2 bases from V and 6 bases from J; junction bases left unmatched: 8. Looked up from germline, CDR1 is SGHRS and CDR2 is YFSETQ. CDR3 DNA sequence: TGCGCCAGCAGCTTATCCCGGGACAGGGCGGATGGCTACACCTTC. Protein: CASSLSRDRADGYTF.

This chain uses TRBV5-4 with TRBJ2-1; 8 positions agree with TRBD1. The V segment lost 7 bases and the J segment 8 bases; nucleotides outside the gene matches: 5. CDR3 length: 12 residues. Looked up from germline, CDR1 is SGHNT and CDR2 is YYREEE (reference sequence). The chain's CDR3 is CASAQTGDEQFF. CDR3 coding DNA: TGTGCCAGCGCCCAGACAGGGGATGAGCAGTTCTTC.

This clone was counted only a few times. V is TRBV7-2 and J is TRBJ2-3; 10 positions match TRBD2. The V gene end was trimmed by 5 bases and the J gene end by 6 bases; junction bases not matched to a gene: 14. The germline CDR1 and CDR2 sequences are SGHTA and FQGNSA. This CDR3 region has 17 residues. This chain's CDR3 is CASSQFFGLAAPDTQYF. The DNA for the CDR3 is TGTGCCAGCAGCCAATTTTTCGGACTAGCGGCCCCCGATACGCAGTATTTT.

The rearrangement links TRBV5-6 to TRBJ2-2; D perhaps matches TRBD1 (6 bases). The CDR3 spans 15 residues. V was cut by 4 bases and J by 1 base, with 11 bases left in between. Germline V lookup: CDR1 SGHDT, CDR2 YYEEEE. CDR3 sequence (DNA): TGTGCCAGCAGCACCGGGACACTGAACACCGGGGAGCTGTTTTTT. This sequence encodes CASSTGTLNTGELFF.

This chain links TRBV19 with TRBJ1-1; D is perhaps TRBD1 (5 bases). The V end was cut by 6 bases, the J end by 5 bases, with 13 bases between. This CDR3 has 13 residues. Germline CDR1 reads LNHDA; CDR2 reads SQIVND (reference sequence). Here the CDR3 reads CASSAGVGTEAFF. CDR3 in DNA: TGTGCCAGTAGCGCGGGGGTGGGAACTGAAGCTTTCTTT.

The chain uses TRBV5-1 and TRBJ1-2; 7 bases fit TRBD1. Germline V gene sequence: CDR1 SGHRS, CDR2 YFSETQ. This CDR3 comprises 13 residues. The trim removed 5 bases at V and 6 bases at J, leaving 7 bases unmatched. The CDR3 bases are TGCGCCAGCAGTACCGCAGGGGGACATGGCTACACCTTC. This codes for CASSTAGGHGYTF.